This TCR beta chain was obtained from a study of Ad26.COV2.S vaccination and SARS-CoV-2 variants. Study as a whole: Each vaccinee took Ad26.COV2.S intramuscularly, once or twice 56 days apart.

On this clone: What it recognizes is unknown.

The treatment denotes: some 20 received Ad26.COV2.S at low or high dose, single or two shots; about 5 received placebo; per-sample allocation not given. On day 63 after the first injection, vaccine and placebo recipients gave samples. Assay: immunoSEQ multiplex PCR; the TCRdb copy retains only in-frame clones and omits some. The sample carries around 400,000 clones, roughly four fifths recorded once. CDR1 is ENHRY and CDR2 is SYGVKD in the germline V gene. This CDR3 is built from 15 residues. Trimming shortened V by 5 bases and J by 5 bases, and 19 bases separated the two germline ends. Study-wide points: Responses of spike-specific T cells (both CD8+ and CD4+) reportedly showed substantial breadth after vaccination.

The V and J genes are TRBV10-3 and TRBJ2-7, with unresolved D. The source material was peripheral blood, sampled in a trial of Ad26.COV2.S vaccine versus placebo. This TCR was recovered from a person between 18 and 65 years old who received the Ad26.COV2.S COVID-19 vaccine or a placebo. The CDR3 is CAISLQAVFSNEQYF. The CDR3 DNA reads TGTGCCATCAGTCTGCAGGCTGTTTTTTCCAACGAGCAGTACTTC.